This entry describes one TCR beta chain. Its target is unknown. The data were obtained in a study of shared clonotypes between healthy human individuals. Turning to the study itself: A donor's plate count was three for CD4 naive and three for CD4 memory; CD8 naive had two and CD8 memory one.

Libraries were prepared by immunoSEQ multiplex PCR; TCRdb keeps only in-frame clonotypes and omits some of them. This sample has about 1.1 million clones; 78% occur once, and the top ten carry approximately 0.52%. Negatively enriched CD4+ T cells were divided by CD45RA into naive and memory. Study outcomes and limitations: In general, naive subsets displayed greater estimated richness than memory subsets did. In a handful of donors, around 4.8% of naive CD4 clonotypes appeared in common.

Trimming shortened V by 6 bases and J by 5 bases, and 17 bases separated the two germline ends. The CDR3 loop spans 14 amino acids. Germline assignment: CDR1 MNHEY and CDR2 SVGAGI. The rearrangement links TRBV6-5 to TRBJ2-7; D may correspond to TRBD1 or TRBD2 (5 bases each). The receptor was derived from a young man in good health. Some clones in this sample may be carry-over from other donors' samples. The sequenced sample was memory CD4+ T cells from PBMCs. Specified subset: CD45RA-negative fraction. Written as DNA, the CDR3 is TGTGCCAGCAGCTCCGGGACCCGCCGTCACGAGCAGTACTTC. Amino acid sequence: CASSSGTRRHEQYF.